This T cell receptor beta chain derives from a study of blood T cell repertoires in COVID-19 (dated by TCRdb to 2020 to 2022). A note on the overall study: Samples from collaborators originated in the United States, Italy and Spain and spanned both the acute and convalescent phases of COVID-19. The prospective study material was composed of cDNA or gDNA derived from T cells, B-cell-depleted T cells, or PBMCs. Deeply sampled blood TCRbeta repertoires from subjects exposed to, actively infected with, or recovered from COVID-19 were included in the dataset. A freely available public database, intended as a resource for researchers studying the immune response to SARS-CoV-2, is where the repertoires were released. The samples were drawn from the first 160 participants of the ongoing ImmuneRACE study and from over 950 subjects provided by 6 global collaborators. Sample metadata almost always included a de-identified subject ID, COVID-19 status, age in years and sex. Where available, HLA class I and class II types were obtained from metadata supplied by the sample provider rather than from assay-based typing.

The research as a whole found: The amount of clinical and demographic metadata varied by source and participant and was provided uncurated.

Participants in the prospective study were enrolled through a virtual design, were aged roughly 18 to 90 years, and lived in some 24 United States geographic areas. To assign participants to cohorts, the prospective study relied on clinical history that participants themselves reported in a screening survey and a study questionnaire. In the prospective study, mobile phlebotomists collected whole blood, serum and a nasopharyngeal or oropharyngeal swab from each participant. Participants in the prospective study had the option to provide additional blood draws and questionnaires over a 2-month period. Prospective study blood samples were shipped either frozen or at room temperature before DNA extraction. With respect to this clone: Its antigen has not been determined. Base qualities are not at hand, and no much larger clone is one base apart.

The immunoSEQ Assay, a bias-controlled multiplex PCR, was used to amplify TCRbeta CDR3 regions from genomic DNA. Processing in the source paper ran as follows. Nucleated cell counts per sample were estimated from amplification of reference gene primers within the assay. Sequence reads were collapsed and filtered to measure the absolute abundance of every unique TCRbeta CDR3 rearrangement. Productive Simpson clonality was computed per sample as the square root of Simpson's diversity index over productive rearrangements. Sourced from immuneACCESS, this table was stored by TCRdb with only in-frame sequences that have V and J called. A share of the clones is absent; for the studies checked, an unresolved V gene accounts for under half, and the remainder has no known explanation. D and trimming come from the DNA, and the V and J calls and clone size come from that table. The sample yields some 140,000 clones; approximately 81% were counted once. The top ten hold 5.5% of the sample.

The CDR3 holds 13 amino acids from the cysteine to the phenylalanine. Kept here is only the CDR3 DNA, which spans 39 bases and is read in frame from base 1. Trimmed from V: 6 bases; trimmed from J: 9 bases; junction bases lacking a gene match: 8. Based on the germline V gene, the CDR1 and CDR2 sequences are SGHTA and FQGNSA. This clonotype was sampled from a man aged 35-49 years with acute COVID-19. The chain is assembled from TRBV7-2 and TRBJ1-5, and 7 bases in between align with TRBD1. The sequenced sample consisted of PBMCs or T cells enriched from blood (not recorded which). The CDR3 sequence is CASSYTGAGPQHF. The DNA is TGTGCCAGCAGTTATACAGGGGCCGGGCCCCAGCATTTT.